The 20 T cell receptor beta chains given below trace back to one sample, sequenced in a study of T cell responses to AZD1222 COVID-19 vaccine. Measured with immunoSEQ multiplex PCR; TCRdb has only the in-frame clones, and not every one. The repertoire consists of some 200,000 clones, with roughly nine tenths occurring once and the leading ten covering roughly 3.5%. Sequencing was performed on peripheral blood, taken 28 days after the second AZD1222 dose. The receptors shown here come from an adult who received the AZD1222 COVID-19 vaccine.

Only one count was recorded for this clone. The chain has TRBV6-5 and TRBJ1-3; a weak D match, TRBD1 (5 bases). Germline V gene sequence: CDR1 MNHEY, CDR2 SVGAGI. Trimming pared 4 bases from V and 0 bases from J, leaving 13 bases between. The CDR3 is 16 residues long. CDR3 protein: CASSLGGGSSGNTIYF. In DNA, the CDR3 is TGTGCCAGCAGTTTAGGTGGGGGGAGCTCTGGAAACACCATATATTTT.

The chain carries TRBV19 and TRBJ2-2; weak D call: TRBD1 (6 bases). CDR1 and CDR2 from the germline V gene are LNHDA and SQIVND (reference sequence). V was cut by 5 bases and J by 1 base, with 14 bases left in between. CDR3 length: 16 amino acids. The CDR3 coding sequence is TGTGCCAGTAGTTCTCGGACAGCCTTGAACACCGGGGAGCTGTTTTTT. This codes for CASSSRTALNTGELFF.

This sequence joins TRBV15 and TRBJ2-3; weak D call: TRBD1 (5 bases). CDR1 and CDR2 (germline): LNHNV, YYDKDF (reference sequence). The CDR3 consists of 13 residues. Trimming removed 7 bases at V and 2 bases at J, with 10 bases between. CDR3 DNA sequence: TGTGCCACCACTCAGGGTTACACAGATACGCAGTATTTT. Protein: CATTQGYTDTQYF.

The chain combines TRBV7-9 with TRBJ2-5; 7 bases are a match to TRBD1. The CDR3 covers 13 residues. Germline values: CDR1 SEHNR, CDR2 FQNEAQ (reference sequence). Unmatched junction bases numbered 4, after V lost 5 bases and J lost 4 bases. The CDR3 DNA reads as TGTGCCAGCAGCCCCCGACAGGGAGAGACCCAGTACTTC. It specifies CASSPRQGETQYF.

The CDR3 DNA follows: TGTGCCAGCATCGGGAATACGCAGTATTTT. Translating it yields CASIGNTQYF. The chain has TRBV2 and TRBJ2-3; D may be TRBD2 (5 bases). Germline values: CDR1 SNHLY, CDR2 FYNNEI. The V end lost 7 bases, the J end lost 7 bases, and 6 bases lay between the germline ends. This CDR3 spans 10 amino acids.

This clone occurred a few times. The CDR3 DNA reads TGTGCCAGCAGCTTTGATACTTACGGCTACACCTTC. It specifies CASSFDTYGYTF. The rearrangement joins TRBV11-2 to TRBJ1-2, with D unresolved. The V gene's germline CDR1 is SGHAT and CDR2 FQNNGV. The CDR3 totals 12 residues. Trimming took off 3 bases at V and 8 bases at J, with 10 bases between the two ends.

The CDR3 DNA sequence: TGCGCCAGCAGCGCCCACGGGGCGGGTGGAAACACCATATATTTT. This codes for CASSAHGAGGNTIYF. This chain joins TRBV5-1 and TRBJ1-3; possible D gene TRBD1, 5 bases. The CDR3 spans 15 residues. Germline CDR1 and CDR2: SGHRS and YFSETQ. Trimming cost V 4 bases and J 3 bases, with 14 bases left between them.

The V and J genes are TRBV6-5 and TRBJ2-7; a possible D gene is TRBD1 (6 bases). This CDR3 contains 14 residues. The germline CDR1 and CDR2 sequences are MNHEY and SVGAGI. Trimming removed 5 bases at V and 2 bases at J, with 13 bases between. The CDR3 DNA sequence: TGTGCCAGCAGTACCACAGGGCTCCCCTACGAGCAGTACTTC. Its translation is CASSTTGLPYEQYF.

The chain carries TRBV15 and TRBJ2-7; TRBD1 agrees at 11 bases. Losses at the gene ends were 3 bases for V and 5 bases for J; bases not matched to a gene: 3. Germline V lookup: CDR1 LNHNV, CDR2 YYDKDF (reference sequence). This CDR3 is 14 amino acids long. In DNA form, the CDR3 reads TGTGCCACCAGCAGGGGGACAGGGGGTAACGAGCAGTACTTC. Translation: CATSRGTGGNEQYF.

CDR3: CASGPPQGGRPGELFF. The DNA of the CDR3 is TGTGCTAGTGGTCCGCCGCAGGGGGGAAGACCCGGGGAGCTGTTTTTT. This rearrangement joins TRBV12-5 to TRBJ2-2; D is perhaps TRBD1 (7 bases). Deletions cut 5 bases from V and 6 bases from J, with 19 bases between. CDR3 size: 16 residues. Germline assignment: CDR1 LGHNT and CDR2 FRNRAP. Full variable domain (rest looked up from reference TRBV12-5 and TRBJ2-2): DARVTQTPRHKVTEMGQEVTMRCQPILGHNTVFWYRQTMMQGLELLAYFRNRAPLDDSGMPKDRFSAEMPDATLATLKIQPSEPRDSAVYFCASGPPQGGRPGELFFGEGSRLTVL.

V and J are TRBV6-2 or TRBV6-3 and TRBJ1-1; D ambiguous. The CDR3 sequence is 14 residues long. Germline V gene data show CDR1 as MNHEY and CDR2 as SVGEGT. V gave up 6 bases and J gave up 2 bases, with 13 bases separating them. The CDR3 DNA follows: TGTGCCAGCAGCCACCCCCTTTATAACACTGAAGCTTTCTTT. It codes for CASSHPLYNTEAFF.

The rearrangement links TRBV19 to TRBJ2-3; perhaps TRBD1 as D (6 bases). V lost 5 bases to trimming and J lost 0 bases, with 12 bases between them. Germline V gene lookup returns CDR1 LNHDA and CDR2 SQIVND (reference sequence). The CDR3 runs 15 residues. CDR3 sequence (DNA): TGTGCCAGTAGTGCGGACAGTTCTAGCACAGATACGCAGTATTTT. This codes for CASSADSSSTDTQYF.

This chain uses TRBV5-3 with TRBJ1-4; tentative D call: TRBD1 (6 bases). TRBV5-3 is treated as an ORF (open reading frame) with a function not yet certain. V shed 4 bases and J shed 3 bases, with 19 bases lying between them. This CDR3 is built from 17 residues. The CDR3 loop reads CARSLTPPGVPNEKLFF. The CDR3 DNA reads TGTGCCAGAAGCCTTACCCCCCCAGGGGTGCCTAATGAAAAACTGTTTTTT.

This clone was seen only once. In DNA, the CDR3 is TGTGCCAGCAGCTACACCGGAAACACCATATATTTT. This translates into CASSYTGNTIYF. The chain uses TRBV7-8 and TRBJ1-3; D not resolved. Germline V gene data show CDR1 as SGHVS and CDR2 as FQNEAQ. The CDR3 covers 12 residues. Between the trimmed V and J ends, which lost 4 bases and 4 bases, there was a span of 5 bases. The whole variable domain, filled in from reference TRBV7-8 and TRBJ1-3, reads GAGVSQSPRYKVAKRGQDVALRCDPISGHVSLFWYQQALGQGPEFLTYFQNEAQLDKSGLPSDRFFAERPEGSVSTLKIQRTQQEDSAVYLCASSYTGNTIYFGEGSWLTVV.

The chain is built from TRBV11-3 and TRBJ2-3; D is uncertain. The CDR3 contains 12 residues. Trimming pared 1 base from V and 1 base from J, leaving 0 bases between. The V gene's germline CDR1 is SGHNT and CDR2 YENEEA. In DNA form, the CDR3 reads TGTGCCAGCAGCTTAGGCACAGATACGCAGTATTTT. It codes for CASSLGTDTQYF.

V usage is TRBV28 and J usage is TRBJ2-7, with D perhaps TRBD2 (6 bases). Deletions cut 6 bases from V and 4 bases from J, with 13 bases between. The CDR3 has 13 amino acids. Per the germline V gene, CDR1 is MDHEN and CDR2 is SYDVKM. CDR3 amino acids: CASRRTNQYEQYF. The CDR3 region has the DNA TGTGCCAGCAGAAGGACTAACCAATACGAGCAGTACTTC.

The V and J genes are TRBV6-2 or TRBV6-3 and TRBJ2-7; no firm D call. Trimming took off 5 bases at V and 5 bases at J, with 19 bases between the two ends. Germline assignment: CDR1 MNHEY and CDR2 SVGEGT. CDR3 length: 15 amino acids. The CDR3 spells CASSGAQSQWNEQYF. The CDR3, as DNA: TGTGCCAGCAGTGGCGCCCAGTCTCAGTGGAACGAGCAGTACTTC.

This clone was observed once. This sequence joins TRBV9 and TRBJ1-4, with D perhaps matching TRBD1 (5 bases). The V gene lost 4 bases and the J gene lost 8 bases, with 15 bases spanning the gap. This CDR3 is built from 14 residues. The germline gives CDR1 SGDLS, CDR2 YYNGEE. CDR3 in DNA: TGTGCCAGCAGCCTGGGGCAGGGTGGGGAAAAACTGTTTTTT. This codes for CASSLGQGGEKLFF.

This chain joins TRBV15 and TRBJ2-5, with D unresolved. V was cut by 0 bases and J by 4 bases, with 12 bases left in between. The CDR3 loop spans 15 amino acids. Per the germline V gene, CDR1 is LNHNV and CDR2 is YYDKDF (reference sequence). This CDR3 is CATSRERNPLETQYF. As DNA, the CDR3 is TGTGCCACCAGCAGAGAGCGGAATCCCCTAGAGACCCAGTACTTC.

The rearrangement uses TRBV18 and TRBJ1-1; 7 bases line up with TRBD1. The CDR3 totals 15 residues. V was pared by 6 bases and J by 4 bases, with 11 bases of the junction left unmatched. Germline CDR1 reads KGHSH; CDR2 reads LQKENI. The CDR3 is CASSRIPRGGTEAFF. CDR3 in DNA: TGTGCCAGCTCCCGTATACCCAGGGGGGGCACTGAAGCTTTCTTT.